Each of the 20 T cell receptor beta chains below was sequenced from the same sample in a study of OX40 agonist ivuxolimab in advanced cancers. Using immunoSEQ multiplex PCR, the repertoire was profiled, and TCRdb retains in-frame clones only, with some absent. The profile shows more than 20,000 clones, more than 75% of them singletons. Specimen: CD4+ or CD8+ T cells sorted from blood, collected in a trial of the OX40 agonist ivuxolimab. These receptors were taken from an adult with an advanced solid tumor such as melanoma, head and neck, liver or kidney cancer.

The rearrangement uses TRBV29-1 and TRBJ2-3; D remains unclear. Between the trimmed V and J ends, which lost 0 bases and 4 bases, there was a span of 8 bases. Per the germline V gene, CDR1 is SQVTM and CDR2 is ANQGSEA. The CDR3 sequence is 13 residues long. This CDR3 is CSVEEVSPDTQYF. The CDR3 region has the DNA TGCAGCGTTGAAGAAGTCAGCCCAGATACGCAGTATTTT.

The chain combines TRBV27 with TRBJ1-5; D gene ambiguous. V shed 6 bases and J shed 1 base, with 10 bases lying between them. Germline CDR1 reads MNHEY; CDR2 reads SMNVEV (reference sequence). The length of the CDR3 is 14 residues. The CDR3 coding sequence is TGTGCCAGCAGGACGGGCGCGAGCAATCAGCCCCAGCATTTT. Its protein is CASRTGASNQPQHF.

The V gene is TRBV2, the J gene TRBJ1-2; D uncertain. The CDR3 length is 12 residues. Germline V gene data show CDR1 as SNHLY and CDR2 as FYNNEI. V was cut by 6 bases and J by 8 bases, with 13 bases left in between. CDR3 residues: CASRGITRGYTF. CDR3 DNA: TGTGCCAGCAGGGGAATTACACGGGGCTACACCTTC.

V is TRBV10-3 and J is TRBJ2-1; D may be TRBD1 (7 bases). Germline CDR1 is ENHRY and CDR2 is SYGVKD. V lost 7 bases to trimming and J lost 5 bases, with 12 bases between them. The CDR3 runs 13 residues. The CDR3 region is CAIKTGRHNEQFF. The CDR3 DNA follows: TGTGCCATCAAGACAGGGAGGCACAATGAGCAGTTCTTC.

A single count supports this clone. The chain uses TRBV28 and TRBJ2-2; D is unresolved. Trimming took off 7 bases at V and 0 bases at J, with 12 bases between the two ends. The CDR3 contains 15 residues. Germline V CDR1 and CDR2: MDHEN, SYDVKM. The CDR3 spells CASTPGRPNTGELFF. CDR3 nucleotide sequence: TGTGCCAGCACCCCGGGCAGACCGAACACCGGGGAGCTGTTTTTT.

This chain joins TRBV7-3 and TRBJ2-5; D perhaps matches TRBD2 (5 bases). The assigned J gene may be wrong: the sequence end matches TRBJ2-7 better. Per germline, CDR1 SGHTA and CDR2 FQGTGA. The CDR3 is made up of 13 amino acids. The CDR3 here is CASSLSGSYEQYF. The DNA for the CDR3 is TGTGCCAGCAGCCTGTCGGGGTCCTACGAGCAGTACTTC.

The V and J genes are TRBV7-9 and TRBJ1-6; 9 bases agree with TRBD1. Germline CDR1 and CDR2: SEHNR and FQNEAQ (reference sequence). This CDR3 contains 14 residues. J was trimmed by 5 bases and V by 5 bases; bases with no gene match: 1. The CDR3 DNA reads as TGTGCCAGCAGCGGGACAGGGAATAATTCACCCCTCCACTTT. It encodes CASSGTGNNSPLHF.

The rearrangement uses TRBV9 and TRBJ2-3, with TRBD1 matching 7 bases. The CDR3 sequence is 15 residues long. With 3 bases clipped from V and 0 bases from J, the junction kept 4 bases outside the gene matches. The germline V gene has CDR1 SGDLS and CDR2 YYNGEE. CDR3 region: CASSAGQTSTDTQYF. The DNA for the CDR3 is TGTGCCAGCAGCGCGGGACAGACGAGCACAGATACGCAGTATTTT. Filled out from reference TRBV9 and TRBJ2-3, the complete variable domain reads DSGVTQTPKHLITATGQRVTLRCSPRSGDLSVYWYQQSLDQGLQFLIQYYNGEERAKGNILERFSAQQFPDLHSELNLSSLELGDSALYFCASSAGQTSTDTQYFGPGTRLTVL.

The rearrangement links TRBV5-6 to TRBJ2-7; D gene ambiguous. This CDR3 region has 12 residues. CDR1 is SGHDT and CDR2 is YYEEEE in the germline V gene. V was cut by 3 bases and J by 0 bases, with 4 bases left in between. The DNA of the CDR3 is TGTGCCAGCAGCTACGGCTCCTACGAGCAGTACTTC. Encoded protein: CASSYGSYEQYF. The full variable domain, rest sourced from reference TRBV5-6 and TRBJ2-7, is DAGVTQSPTHLIKTRGQQVTLRCSPKSGHDTVSWYQQALGQGPQFIFQYYEEEERQRGNFPDRFSGHQFPNYSSELNVNALLLGDSALYLCASSYGSYEQYFGPGTRLTVT.

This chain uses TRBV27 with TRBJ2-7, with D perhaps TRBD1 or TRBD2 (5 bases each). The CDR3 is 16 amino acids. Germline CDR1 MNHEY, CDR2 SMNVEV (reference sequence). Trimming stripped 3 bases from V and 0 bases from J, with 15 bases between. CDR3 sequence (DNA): TGTGCCAGCAGTTTTAGTTTAGGGACCTTCTCCTACGAGCAGTACTTC. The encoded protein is CASSFSLGTFSYEQYF.

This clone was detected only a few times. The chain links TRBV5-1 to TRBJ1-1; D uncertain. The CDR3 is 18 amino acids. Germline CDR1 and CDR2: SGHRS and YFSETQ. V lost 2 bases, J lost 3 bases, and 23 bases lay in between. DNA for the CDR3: TGCGCCAGCAGCTTCGGCCCTAGAGGCGGGGAGATTGACACTGAAGCTTTCTTT. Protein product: CASSFGPRGGEIDTEAFF.

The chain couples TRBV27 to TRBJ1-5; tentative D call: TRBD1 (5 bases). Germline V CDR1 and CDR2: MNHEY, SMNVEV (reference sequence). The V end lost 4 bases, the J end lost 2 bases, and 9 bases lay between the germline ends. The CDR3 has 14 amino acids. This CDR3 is CASSSRGGNQPQHF. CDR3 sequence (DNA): TGTGCCAGCAGTTCTAGGGGTGGCAATCAGCCCCAGCATTTT.

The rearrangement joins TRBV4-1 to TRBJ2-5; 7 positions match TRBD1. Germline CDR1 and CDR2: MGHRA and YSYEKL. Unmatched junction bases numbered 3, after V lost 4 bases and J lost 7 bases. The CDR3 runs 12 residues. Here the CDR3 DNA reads TGCGCCAGCAGCCCGTCAGGGGGGACCCAGTACTTC. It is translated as CASSPSGGTQYF.

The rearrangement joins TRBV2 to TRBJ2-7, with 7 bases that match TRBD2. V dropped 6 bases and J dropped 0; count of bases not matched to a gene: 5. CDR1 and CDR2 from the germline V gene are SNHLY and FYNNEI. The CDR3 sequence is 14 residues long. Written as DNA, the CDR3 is TGTGCCAGCAGCCCGGGACTACCCTCCTACGAGCAGTACTTC. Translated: CASSPGLPSYEQYF.

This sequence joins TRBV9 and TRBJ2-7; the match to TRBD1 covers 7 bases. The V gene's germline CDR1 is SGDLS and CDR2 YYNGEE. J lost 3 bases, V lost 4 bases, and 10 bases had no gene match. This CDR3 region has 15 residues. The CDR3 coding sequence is TGTGCCAGCAGCCAGACAGGGACGGACAACTACGAGCAGTACTTC. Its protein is CASSQTGTDNYEQYF. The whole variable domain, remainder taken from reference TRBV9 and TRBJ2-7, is DSGVTQTPKHLITATGQRVTLRCSPRSGDLSVYWYQQSLDQGLQFLIQYYNGEERAKGNILERFSAQQFPDLHSELNLSSLELGDSALYFCASSQTGTDNYEQYFGPGTRLTVT.

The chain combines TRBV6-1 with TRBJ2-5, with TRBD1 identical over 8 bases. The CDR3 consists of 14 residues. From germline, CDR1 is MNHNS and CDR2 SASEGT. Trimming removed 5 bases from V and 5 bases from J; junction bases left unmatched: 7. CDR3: CASSPRTGRETQYF. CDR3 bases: TGTGCCAGCAGTCCTCGGACAGGGCGGGAGACCCAGTACTTC.

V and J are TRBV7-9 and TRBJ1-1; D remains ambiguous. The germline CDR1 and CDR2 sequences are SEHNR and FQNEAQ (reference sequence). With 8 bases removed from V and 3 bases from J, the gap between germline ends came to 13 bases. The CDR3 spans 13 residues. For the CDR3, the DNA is TGTGCCAGCCACCCCCCCCAGTACACTGAAGCTTTCTTT. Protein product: CASHPPQYTEAFF.

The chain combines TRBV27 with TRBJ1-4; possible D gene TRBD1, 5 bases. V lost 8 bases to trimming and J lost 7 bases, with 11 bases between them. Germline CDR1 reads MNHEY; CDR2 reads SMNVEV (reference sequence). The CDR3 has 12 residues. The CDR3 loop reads CASGTRGEKLFF. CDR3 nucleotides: TGTGCCAGCGGGACTAGGGGTGAAAAACTGTTTTTT. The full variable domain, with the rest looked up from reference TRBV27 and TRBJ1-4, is EAQVTQNPRYLITVTGKKLTVTCSQNMNHEYMSWYRQDPGLGLRQIYYSMNVEVTDKGDVPEGYKVSRKEKRNFPLILESPSPNQTSLYFCASGTRGEKLFFGSGTQLSVL.

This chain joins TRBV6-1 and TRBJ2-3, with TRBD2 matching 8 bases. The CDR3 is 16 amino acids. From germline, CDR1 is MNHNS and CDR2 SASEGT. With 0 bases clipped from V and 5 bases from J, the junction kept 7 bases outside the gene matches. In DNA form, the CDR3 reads TGTGCCAGCAGTGAAGCGCCGGGGGGGGGAAGAGATACGCAGTATTTT. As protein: CASSEAPGGGRDTQYF.

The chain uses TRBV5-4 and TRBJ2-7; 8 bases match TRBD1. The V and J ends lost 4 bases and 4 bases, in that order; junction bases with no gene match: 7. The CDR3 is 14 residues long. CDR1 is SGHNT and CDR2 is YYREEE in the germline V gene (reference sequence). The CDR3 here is CASSPGQGGYEQYF. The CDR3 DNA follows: TGTGCCAGCAGCCCCGGACAGGGCGGGTACGAGCAGTACTTC.